This paragraph reports one T cell receptor beta chain. Germline CDR1 SGHRS, CDR2 YFSETQ. This CDR3 comprises 14 residues. V was cut by 0 bases and J by 6 bases, with 9 bases left in between. Original analysis: Reference gene primer amplification gave nucleated cell count estimates. Assay: immunoSEQ multiplex PCR; the TCRdb copy retains only in-frame clones and omits some. D and trimming were read from the DNA, whereas the V and J calls and clone size are those reported in that table. The repertoire consists of some 44,000 clones, with about 88% occurring once and the leading ten covering 2% to 2.5%. The data derive from a study of blood T cell repertoires in COVID-19. Study at large: Samples taken during acute and convalescent COVID-19 were collected in the United States, Italy and Spain. PBMCs, B-cell-depleted T cells, or T cells provided the cDNA or gDNA that made up the material.

This rearrangement joins TRBV5-1 to TRBJ2-2; D might be TRBD1 (6 bases). The sequencing sample was made of peripheral blood. The receptor comes from a human donor in a cohort sampled during active COVID-19. The CDR3 nucleotides read TGCGCCAGCAGCTTGGGTCAGGGGTCCGGGGAGCTGTTTTTT. Protein: CASSLGQGSGELFF.